One sample yielded the 27 T cell receptor beta chains listed below, sequenced in a study of CD8 T cells in ankylosing spondylitis. Study observations and caveats: Ankylosing spondylitis blood appeared to be characterized by a TCR beta motif of 8 or 9 highly homologous variants.

The antigens for these receptors are not known. TCRdb processed the 5' RACE reads anew with MiXCR; each CDR3 protein has one entry. The profile shows around 440,000 distinct CDR3 sequences, roughly 15% of them singletons. The sequenced sample was blood, either unsorted or a sorted T cell fraction (not recorded which). These receptors all stem from a male donor with ankylosing spondylitis.

The chain couples TRBV29-1 to TRBJ2-6; D is unclear. Trimming left V 2 bases short and J 0 bases short, with 5 bases between. CDR3 size: 14 residues. CDR1 and CDR2 from the germline V gene are SQVTM and ANQGSEA. In DNA, the CDR3 is TGCAGCGTTGAACCGAACTCTGGGGCCAACGTCCTGACTTTC. It codes for CSVEPNSGANVLTF.

This rearrangement joins TRBV30 to TRBJ2-6; a possible D gene is TRBD1 (6 bases). Germline V gene sequence: CDR1 GTSNPN, CDR2 SVGIG (reference sequence). V was trimmed by 4 bases and J by 0 bases, leaving 10 bases between them. The CDR3 totals 15 residues. As DNA, the CDR3 is TGTGCCTGGACCCAAGGGGGCTCTGGGGCCAACGTCCTGACTTTC. This gives the protein CAWTQGGSGANVLTF.

V and J are TRBV20-1 and TRBJ1-6; 11 bases fit TRBD1. From germline, CDR1 is DFQATT and CDR2 SNEGSKA (reference sequence). J gave up 8 bases and V 3 bases, and 6 bases lay outside the gene matches. There are 15 residues in the CDR3. CDR3 sequence reads: CSARAGQGADSPLHF. The CDR3 nucleotides read TGCAGTGCTAGGGCAGGACAGGGGGCCGATTCACCCCTCCACTTT.

In this sample, this clonotype turned up a few times. The chain uses TRBV11-2 and TRBJ2-7; 13 bases align to TRBD2. This CDR3 contains 18 residues. Germline CDR1 is SGHAT and CDR2 is FQNNGV. The V gene end was trimmed by 4 bases and the J gene end by 1 base; junction bases not matched to a gene: 10. The CDR3 nucleotides are TGTGCCAGCAGCTCCAGCGGGACTAGCGGGACGATTTCCTACGAGCAGTACTTC. This codes for CASSSSGTSGTISYEQYF.

This clonotype was detected a few times. This sequence joins TRBV5-1 and TRBJ1-2; no clear D gene. CDR1 and CDR2 (germline): SGHRS, YFSETQ. The CDR3 is 15 residues long. V was pared by 3 bases and J by 0 bases, with 12 bases between. Here the CDR3 DNA reads TGCGCCAGCAGCTGGGCCGCGGGAGCTAACTATGGCTACACCTTC. The encoded protein is CASSWAAGANYGYTF. Supplemented by reference TRBV5-1 and TRBJ1-2, the full variable domain reads KAGVTQTPRYLIKTRGQQVTLSCSPISGHRSVSWYQQTPGQGLQFLFEYFSETQRNKGNFPGRFSGRQFSNSRSEMNVSTLELGDSALYLCASSWAAGANYGYTFGSGTRLTVV.

This clonotype was recorded many times. The chain employs TRBV5-1 and TRBJ1-1; maybe TRBD1 (5 bases). CDR3 length: 16 amino acids. Germline CDR1 is SGHRS and CDR2 is YFSETQ. V dropped 1 base and J dropped 4 bases, with 17 bases sitting between them. CDR3 loop: CASSLQTGGRSTEAFF. The DNA for the CDR3 is TGCGCCAGCAGCTTGCAAACCGGGGGTCGCAGCACTGAAGCTTTCTTT.

In this sample, this clonotype turned up a few times. The chain has TRBV29-1 and TRBJ1-2; 12 positions agree with TRBD1. Germline V gene lookup returns CDR1 SQVTM and CDR2 ANQGSEA. Germline trimming cut 7 bases from V and 5 bases from J; bases unmatched to any gene: 14. The CDR3 runs 16 residues. CDR3 coding DNA: TGCAGCGCCCGGGGGACAGGGGGCTCAAGTAGTTATGGCTACACCTTC. This translates into CSARGTGGSSSYGYTF. Together with reference TRBV29-1 and TRBJ1-2, the CDR3 gives the full variable domain: SAVISQKPSRDICQRGTSLTIQCQVDSQVTMMFWYRQQPGQSLTLIATANQGSEATYESGFVIDKFPISRPNLTFSTLTVSNMSPEDSSIYLCSARGTGGSSSYGYTFGSGTRLTVV.

The gene calls are TRBV20-1 and TRBJ2-1, with 15 bases identical to TRBD2. This CDR3 comprises 14 residues. The trim removed 6 bases at V and 6 bases at J, leaving 3 bases unmatched. Looked up from germline, CDR1 is DFQATT and CDR2 is SNEGSKA (reference sequence). The CDR3, as DNA: TGCAGTGCAGGACTAGCGGGGGGGGCCAATGAGCAGTTCTTC. Translation gives CSAGLAGGANEQFF.

This clonotype was observed a handful of times. The chain joins TRBV25-1 to TRBJ2-5; D may correspond to TRBD1 or TRBD2 (6 bases each). The germline V gene encodes CDR1 MGHDK and CDR2 SYGVNS. This CDR3 has 14 residues. Deletions cut 6 bases from V and 5 bases from J, with 16 bases between. Here the CDR3 reads CASSAWGAGETQYF. The CDR3 DNA reads TGTGCCAGCAGCGCATGGGGGGCCGGGGAGACCCAGTACTTC.

The rearrangement links TRBV6-5 to TRBJ2-1; weak D call: TRBD1 (6 bases). Per germline, CDR1 MNHEY and CDR2 SVGAGI. With 2 bases removed from V and 6 bases from J, the gap between germline ends came to 14 bases. The length of the CDR3 is 15 residues. CDR3 nucleotides: TGTGCCAGCAGTTACCTGTCAGGGGCCTTCAATGAGCAGTTCTTC. Its translation: CASSYLSGAFNEQFF.

This clonotype turned up a few times. J is TRBJ1-1 and V is TRBV15; TRBD1 is a possible D gene (5 bases). The CDR3 loop spans 13 amino acids. Germline V gene data show CDR1 as LNHNV and CDR2 as YYDKDF (reference sequence). V was pared by 3 bases and J by 5 bases, with 10 bases between. The CDR3 reads CATSSTGSTEAFF. CDR3 in DNA: TGTGCCACCAGCAGTACAGGTTCAACTGAAGCTTTCTTT.

V gene TRBV5-6 combines with J gene TRBJ2-7; tentative D call: TRBD1 (5 bases). In germline, CDR1 is SGHDT, CDR2 YYEEEE. Deletions cut 2 bases from V and 1 base from J, with 13 bases between. This CDR3 has 15 residues. The CDR3 here is CASSFVVDRSYEQYF. CDR3 DNA: TGTGCCAGCAGCTTCGTCGTTGACAGATCCTACGAGCAGTACTTC.

A note on this clonotype: An end of the junction does not agree with germline; a read error may underlie this. The CDR3 region has the DNA TGTGCCACCAACAGAGCCGGGAAGAACAATGAGCAGTTCTTC. Translating gives CATNRAGKNNEQFF. The chain has TRBV15 and TRBJ2-1, with a possible D match to TRBD2 (5 bases). The CDR3 runs to 14 residues. From germline, CDR1 is LNHNV and CDR2 YYDKDF (reference sequence).

This clonotype was counted a few times. This chain joins TRBV20-1 and TRBJ2-3, with D perhaps matching TRBD2 (6 bases). V lost 3 bases to trimming and J lost 4 bases, with 8 bases between them. This CDR3 spans 12 amino acids. Germline-derived CDR1 and CDR2 are DFQATT and SNEGSKA (reference sequence). The DNA of the CDR3 is TGCAGTGCTAGGACTAGTCCAGATACGCAGTATTTT. As protein: CSARTSPDTQYF.

The chain has TRBV2 and TRBJ1-5, with 7 bases lining up with TRBD1. The trim removed 2 bases at V and 4 bases at J, leaving 2 bases unmatched. Germline V lookup: CDR1 SNHLY, CDR2 FYNNEI. The CDR3 loop spans 14 amino acids. This CDR3 reads CASSESRGNQPQHF. The CDR3 coding sequence is TGTGCCAGCAGTGAAAGCAGGGGGAATCAGCCCCAGCATTTT. Variable domain in full (rest from reference TRBV2 and TRBJ1-5): EPEVTQTPSHQVTQMGQEVILRCVPISNHLYFYWYRQILGQKVEFLVSFYNNEISEKSEIFDDQFSVERPDGSNFTLKIRSTKLEDSAMYFCASSESRGNQPQHFGDGTRLSIL.

This clonotype was counted a few times. This chain uses TRBV7-9 with TRBJ2-5; D might be TRBD1 or TRBD2, each matching 5 bases. The V gene's germline CDR1 is SEHNR and CDR2 FQNEAQ (reference sequence). This CDR3 has 14 amino acids. V shed 7 bases and J shed 2 bases, with 14 bases lying between them. CDR3 nucleotides: TGTGCCAGCACCCCCGGGGCGAATCAAGAGACCCAGTACTTC. The encoded protein is CASTPGANQETQYF.

This clonotype was counted only a few times. The gene calls are TRBV12-3 or TRBV12-4 and TRBJ2-3; D may be TRBD1 or TRBD2 (5 bases each). The CDR3 loop spans 14 amino acids. V was trimmed by 5 bases and J by 1 base, leaving 10 bases between them. The CDR3 here is CASSEGTGTDTQYF. The CDR3 nucleotides are TGTGCCAGCAGTGAGGGGACGGGCACAGATACGCAGTATTTT.

The V and J genes are TRBV20-1 and TRBJ2-4; the D gene is possibly TRBD1 (5 bases). Trimming removed 6 bases at V and 5 bases at J, with 20 bases between. CDR1 DFQATT and CDR2 SNEGSKA come from the germline V gene (reference sequence). This CDR3 is built from 15 residues. Here the CDR3 reads CSATPAVAGQNIQYF. Written as DNA, the CDR3 is TGCAGTGCCACCCCCGCGGTGGCAGGGCAAAACATTCAGTACTTC.

The rearrangement links TRBV2 to TRBJ2-1, with TRBD2 matching 8 bases. V trimming: 4 bases; J trimming: 4 bases; junction bases outside the gene matches: 6. Germline V CDR1 and CDR2: SNHLY, FYNNEI. The CDR3 runs 15 residues. The CDR3 bases are TGTGCCAGCAGTGTTCGTAGCGGGGAGTACAATGAGCAGTTCTTC. This codes for CASSVRSGEYNEQFF.

Only a few counts were recorded for this clonotype. This chain uses TRBV5-1 with TRBJ1-6, with D perhaps matching TRBD1 (6 bases). CDR1 is SGHRS, CDR2 YFSETQ, per germline. This CDR3 contains 15 residues. The V and J ends lost 4 bases and 9 bases respectively, with 17 bases between them. CDR3: CASSLETGSGSPLHF. The CDR3 DNA follows: TGCGCCAGCAGCCTCGAAACAGGGAGTGGTTCACCCCTCCACTTT.

The chain links TRBV28 to TRBJ1-5, with D unresolved. Trimming cost V 3 bases and J 11 bases, with 14 bases left between them. Looked up from germline, CDR1 is MDHEN and CDR2 is SYDVKM. The CDR3 is 13 residues long. The CDR3 is CASSLQVQAAQHF. The CDR3, as DNA: TGTGCCAGCAGTTTGCAGGTTCAGGCGGCCCAGCATTTT.

The rearrangement uses TRBV10-3 and TRBJ2-7; 9 nucleotides align to TRBD1. In germline, CDR1 is ENHRY, CDR2 SYGVKD. V lost 9 bases and J lost 5; bases outside the gene matches: 5. This CDR3 comprises 12 residues. The CDR3 bases are TGTGCCATTGGGACAGGGATCAACGAGCAGTACTTC. This encodes CAIGTGINEQYF.

In its sample, this clonotype was seen a few times. CDR3 sequence: CSARPRTSGGQETQYF. CDR3 nucleotide sequence: TGCAGTGCTAGACCCCGGACTAGCGGGGGACAAGAGACCCAGTACTTC. The chain joins TRBV20-1 to TRBJ2-5; 13 nucleotides agree with TRBD2. CDR1 is DFQATT, CDR2 SNEGSKA, per germline (reference sequence). The CDR3 sequence is 16 residues long. Unmatched junction bases numbered 5, after V lost 2 bases and J lost 2 bases.

V usage is TRBV20-1 and J usage is TRBJ1-2, with D possibly matching TRBD1 (5 bases). Germline CDR1 reads DFQATT; CDR2 reads SNEGSKA (reference sequence). The CDR3 is 15 amino acids. V was trimmed by 0 bases and J by 4 bases, leaving 15 bases between them. The CDR3 here is CSARDTGGSGYGYTF. DNA for the CDR3: TGCAGTGCTAGAGATACGGGGGGATCAGGCTATGGCTACACCTTC.

This clonotype has more than one count but fewer than ten. The chain joins TRBV4-1 to TRBJ2-1; 8 bases align to TRBD2. Per germline, CDR1 MGHRA and CDR2 YSYEKL. With V trimmed by 1 base and J by 2 bases, 10 bases remained unmatched. The CDR3 is 18 residues long. CDR3 protein: CASSQVSGAGEPYNEQFF. The CDR3 DNA sequence: TGCGCCAGCAGCCAAGTGTCGGGAGCGGGGGAGCCCTACAATGAGCAGTTCTTC.

This clonotype was observed at least ten times. The V gene is TRBV29-1, the J gene TRBJ1-4; TRBD1 might be the D (5 bases). V lost 6 bases to trimming and J lost 7 bases, with 15 bases between them. Germline-derived CDR1 and CDR2 are SQVTM and ANQGSEA. This CDR3 is 13 amino acids long. The CDR3, as DNA: TGCAGCGTCCTACAGGAACCGAGTGAAAAACTGTTTTTT. This sequence encodes CSVLQEPSEKLFF.

The chain recombines TRBV25-1 with TRBJ1-2; TRBD1 might be the D (5 bases). CDR1 is MGHDK and CDR2 is SYGVNS in the germline V gene. The CDR3 is 13 amino acids. Trimming shortened V by 2 bases and J by 8 bases, and 12 bases separated the two germline ends. This chain's CDR3 is CASSEAGSRGYTF. CDR3 bases: TGTGCCAGCAGTGAAGCAGGGTCTCGGGGCTACACCTTC.